This T cell receptor (beta chain) comes out of a study of shared clonotypes between healthy human individuals. Study-wide background: The plates for each donor numbered three CD4 naive, three CD4 memory, two CD8 naive and one CD8 memory.

General study findings and limits: The sharing of about 5.3% of naive CD4 clonotypes was seen across a few donors. Non-shared clonotypes had lower generation probabilities than those shared by all four donors.

In the original analysis: Filtering differed, since immunoSEQ gave only junction sequences and no quality scores. Assay: immunoSEQ multiplex PCR; the TCRdb copy retains only in-frame clones and omits some. V, J and clone size were drawn from that table, and D and trimming were deduced from the DNA. This table holds roughly 1,500,000 clones, just under 99% found once. Comments on this clone: The antigen is unknown.

Trimming shortened V by 6 bases and J by 6 bases, and 19 bases separated the two germline ends. Germline CDR1 SGDLS, CDR2 YYNGEE. CDR3 size: 14 residues. Sample: naive CD4+ T cells sorted from blood. Sample subset: CD45RA+ positively selected. V and J are TRBV9 and TRBJ2-7, with D possibly TRBD2 on 6 matching bases. The TCR was taken from a man younger than 45 in good health. The CDR3 sequence: CASTQRGRESEQYF. Written as DNA, the CDR3 is TGTGCCAGCACCCAAAGAGGGCGGGAATCCGAGCAGTACTTC.